The next 22 T cell receptor beta chains were all read from a single sample in a study of blood T cell repertoires in COVID-19. Repertoires were generated with immunoSEQ multiplex PCR, while TCRdb's copy carries only in-frame clones and drops some. The table records 70,000 to 90,000 clones, just over 85% of them present only once. Material: peripheral blood. The receptors stem from a human donor in a cohort sampled during active COVID-19.

The J gene is TRBJ2-7, the V gene TRBV7-3; possible D gene TRBD1, 5 bases. CDR1 and CDR2 from the germline V gene are SGHTA and FQGTGA. Trimming removed 5 bases at V and 3 bases at J, with 17 bases between. The CDR3 consists of 15 residues. CDR3 sequence reads: CASSPDRQTSYEQYF. The CDR3 DNA reads as TGTGCCAGCAGCCCAGATCGACAGACGAGCTACGAGCAGTACTTC.

The V and J genes are TRBV7-9 and TRBJ2-4; D might be TRBD1 (6 bases). Germline CDR1 and CDR2: SEHNR and FQNEAQ (reference sequence). The CDR3 covers 17 residues. Trimming left V 4 bases short and J 7 bases short, with 23 bases between. In nucleotides, the CDR3 is TGTGCCAGCAGCTCCCGGGACCCAGGGGAAGTAGCGAACATTCAGTACTTC. Protein: CASSSRDPGEVANIQYF.

The chain links TRBV6-5 to TRBJ1-1, with a weak D call TRBD1 (6 bases). Germline values: CDR1 MNHEY, CDR2 SVGAGI. Trimming shortened V by 6 bases and J by 1 base, and 12 bases separated the two germline ends. This CDR3 comprises 14 residues. CDR3 in amino acids: CASSRGRTNTEAFF. The CDR3 nucleotides read TGTGCCAGCAGCAGGGGTCGGACGAACACTGAAGCTTTCTTT.

The chain joins TRBV30 to TRBJ1-2, with 7 bases aligning to TRBD1. Germline V gives CDR1 GTSNPN, CDR2 SVGIG (reference sequence). V was pared by 0 bases and J by 2 bases, with 3 bases of the junction left unmatched. The CDR3 contains 14 residues. The CDR3 loop is CAWSVQTGNYGYTF. The CDR3 DNA sequence: TGTGCCTGGAGTGTACAGACAGGGAACTATGGCTACACCTTC.

CDR3 sequence reads: CASSQVLSGNQYF. DNA of the CDR3: TGCGCCAGCAGCCAAGTATTGTCAGGGAACCAGTACTTC. The chain employs TRBV4-3 and TRBJ2-7; a possible D gene is TRBD1 (5 bases). The CDR3 runs 13 residues. Germline V gene data show CDR1 as LGHNA and CDR2 as YSLEER. V lost 1 base, J lost 10 bases, and 14 bases lay in between.

The chain is built from TRBV27 and TRBJ2-7, with unresolved D. Germline V gene lookup returns CDR1 MNHEY and CDR2 SMNVEV (reference sequence). The V gene lost 4 bases and the J gene lost 0 bases, with 4 bases spanning the gap. This CDR3 has 12 residues. CDR3 in DNA: TGTGCCAGCAGTTCGAGCTCCTACGAGCAGTACTTC. Its translation: CASSSSSYEQYF.

This clone was seen just once. V and J are TRBV7-2 and TRBJ2-1, with 9 bases fitting TRBD2. The V and J ends lost 1 base and 7 bases, in that order; junction bases with no gene match: 11. There are 17 residues in the CDR3. Germline CDR1 and CDR2: SGHTA and FQGNSA. For the CDR3, the DNA is TGTGCCAGCAGCTTAGGTACTCGAGCGGGAGGACAGAATGAGCAGTTCTTC. This encodes CASSLGTRAGGQNEQFF.

V usage is TRBV7-2 and J usage is TRBJ1-1, with D tentatively TRBD1 (5 bases). V shed 7 bases and J shed 1 base, with 13 bases lying between them. CDR3 size: 14 residues. Germline V CDR1 and CDR2: SGHTA, FQGNSA. CDR3 protein: CASILGRANTEAFF. The CDR3 DNA reads TGTGCCAGCATTCTGGGCAGGGCGAACACTGAAGCTTTCTTT.

The chain recombines TRBV18 with TRBJ1-2, with a weak D call TRBD1 (6 bases). Trimming took off 3 bases at V and 4 bases at J, with 9 bases between the two ends. The CDR3 totals 13 residues. Germline V lookup: CDR1 KGHSH, CDR2 LQKENI. CDR3 protein: CASSPGTSYGYTF. For the CDR3, the DNA is TGTGCCAGCTCACCCGGGACAAGCTATGGCTACACCTTC.

The rearrangement uses TRBV11-2 and TRBJ2-7, with D unresolved. The CDR3 consists of 15 residues. Trimming removed 0 bases from V and 3 bases from J, with 12 bases in between. The germline gives CDR1 SGHAT, CDR2 FQNNGV. CDR3 sequence: CASSLDAGDNYEQYF. The CDR3 DNA is TGTGCCAGCAGCTTAGATGCCGGCGACAACTACGAGCAGTACTTC.

The V and J genes are TRBV6-5 and TRBJ2-7, with 8 bases that match TRBD2. V trimming: 7 bases; J trimming: 5 bases; junction bases outside the gene matches: 10. The CDR3 contains 14 residues. Germline CDR1 reads MNHEY; CDR2 reads SVGAGI. DNA of the CDR3: TGTGCCAGCAACAGTATCGGACTAGCTGACGAGCAGTACTTC. Protein sequence: CASNSIGLADEQYF.

V gene TRBV7-2 combines with J gene TRBJ1-1; 8 bases map to TRBD1. V shed 4 bases and J 7 bases; nucleotides not matched to a gene: 5. The CDR3 runs 13 residues. Per germline, CDR1 SGHTA and CDR2 FQGNSA. This CDR3 is CASSSDRALEAFF. DNA of the CDR3: TGTGCCAGCAGCTCGGACAGGGCCCTTGAAGCTTTCTTT.

The V call is TRBV2, the J call TRBJ2-7; 9 bases are a match to TRBD1. The junction had 11 bases not matched to a gene; V was cut back by 7 bases and J by 4 bases. The CDR3 totals 15 residues. Germline CDR1 is SNHLY and CDR2 is FYNNEI. The CDR3, as DNA: TGTGCCAGCAATAGACTCGGGACAGGGACTTACGAGCAGTACTTC. Residues: CASNRLGTGTYEQYF.

The chain combines TRBV6-5 with TRBJ2-7; TRBD2 is a possible D gene (6 bases). The germline V gene has CDR1 MNHEY and CDR2 SVGAGI. The ends were cut back, 6 bases at V and 9 bases at J, with 18 bases in the middle. This CDR3 spans 13 amino acids. The CDR3 DNA is TGTGCCAGCAGCGACGAGGAGGGAAGGAGGCAGTACTTC. Its translation: CASSDEEGRRQYF.

This sequence joins TRBV28 and TRBJ1-2; 8 nucleotides line up with TRBD1. Germline loops: CDR1 MDHEN, CDR2 SYDVKM. Trimming removed 2 bases from V and 5 bases from J; junction bases left unmatched: 7. This CDR3 is 15 amino acids long. DNA for the CDR3: TGTGCCAGCAGTTTAGCAGGGGGCGCAGAGTATGGCTACACCTTC. Its translation: CASSLAGGAEYGYTF.

This clone was detected a few times. The V call is TRBV6-1, the J call TRBJ1-2; TRBD1 might be the D (5 bases). V was pared by 2 bases and J by 8 bases, with 18 bases between. This CDR3 region has 15 residues. Germline CDR1 and CDR2: MNHNS and SASEGT. CDR3 residues: CASSEKGGVLSGYTF. The CDR3 DNA reads as TGTGCCAGCAGTGAAAAAGGAGGGGTGCTGTCCGGCTACACCTTC.

V gene TRBV7-9 combines with J gene TRBJ1-2; D gene uncertain. Between the trimmed V and J ends, which lost 4 bases and 7 bases, there was a span of 13 bases. CDR1 SEHNR and CDR2 FQNEAQ come from the germline V gene (reference sequence). CDR3 size: 13 residues. For the CDR3, the DNA is TGTGCCAGCAGCTATGCGGGCGGTGGTGGCTACACCTTC. Its protein product is CASSYAGGGGYTF.

This clone was picked up one time. V usage is TRBV28 and J usage is TRBJ1-4; no clear D. The CDR3 spans 17 residues. Trimming removed 4 bases at V and 5 bases at J, with 20 bases between. Germline V lookup: CDR1 MDHEN, CDR2 SYDVKM. CDR3 residues: CASSSRRSTYTNEKLFF. CDR3 nucleotide sequence: TGTGCCAGCAGTTCCCGACGGAGCACATACACCAATGAAAAACTGTTTTTT.

This clone was picked up a small number of times. This chain connects TRBV5-1 to TRBJ1-6; D unclear. V lost 4 bases and J lost 8, with 10 bases in between. Germline V gives CDR1 SGHRS, CDR2 YFSETQ. The CDR3 is 13 residues long. The CDR3 DNA sequence: TGCGCCAGCAGCGCCGGGAGGGATTCACCCCTCCACTTT. Its protein is CASSAGRDSPLHF.

The chain carries TRBV7-2 and TRBJ1-1, with D maybe TRBD1 (5 bases). The CDR3 loop spans 13 amino acids. With 1 base removed from V and 8 bases from J, the gap between germline ends came to 11 bases. Germline values: CDR1 SGHTA, CDR2 FQGNSA. The CDR3 here is CASSLVLAGEAFF. CDR3 nucleotide sequence: TGTGCCAGCAGCTTAGTTCTTGCAGGGGAAGCTTTCTTT.

This clone has at least ten counts. The CDR3 coding sequence is TGTGCCAGCAGCGTAGGGGATAGCGGGAAGTTCAGTGAGCAGTTCTTC. Its protein product is CASSVGDSGKFSEQFF. V is TRBV9 and J is TRBJ2-1; TRBD2 aligns across 8 bases. The V gene end was trimmed by 0 bases and the J gene end by 9 bases; junction bases not matched to a gene: 11. The CDR3 consists of 16 residues. Germline assignment: CDR1 SGDLS and CDR2 YYNGEE.

V and J are TRBV3-1 (or the pseudogene TRBV3-2) and TRBJ2-1; 8 positions match TRBD1. CDR1 and CDR2 (germline): LGHDT, YNNKEL (reference sequence). Germline trimming cut 4 bases from V and 12 bases from J; bases unmatched to any gene: 17. The CDR3 is 16 residues long. CDR3 sequence (DNA): TGTGCCAGCAGCCCTACCCCGCGGACAGGGTTGAATTGGCAGTTCTTC. Translation: CASSPTPRTGLNWQFF.